This passage covers 14 T cell receptor beta chains from one sample sequenced in a study of T cell responses to AZD1222 COVID-19 vaccine. Libraries were prepared by immunoSEQ multiplex PCR; TCRdb keeps only in-frame clonotypes and omits some of them. Of more than 250,000 clones listed, 85% to 95% are singletons. Sequencing was performed on peripheral blood, taken on day 0 of AZD1222 vaccination. Receptors originate from an adult in good health.

V and J are TRBV5-6 and TRBJ1-5; D is ambiguous. The ends were cut back, 2 bases at V and 7 bases at J, with 16 bases in the middle. This CDR3 contains 15 residues. Germline V gene data show CDR1 as SGHDT and CDR2 as YYEEEE. The CDR3 loop is CASSFGGGNRQPQHF. The CDR3 nucleotides are TGTGCCAGCAGCTTTGGAGGAGGCAATCGGCAGCCCCAGCATTTT.

The chain employs TRBV6-7 and TRBJ2-7; perhaps TRBD1 as D (5 bases). TRBV6-7 is an ORF, and what it does is uncertain. The CDR3 loop spans 17 amino acids. Trimming removed 0 bases at V and 0 bases at J, with 15 bases between. CDR3 amino acids: CASSYSKWGEPSYEQYF. DNA of the CDR3: TGTGCCAGCAGTTACTCGAAATGGGGCGAACCCTCCTACGAGCAGTACTTC.

The chain combines TRBV28 with TRBJ2-7, with 7 bases fitting TRBD1. Losses at the gene ends were 6 bases for V and 3 bases for J; bases not matched to a gene: 8. The CDR3 spans 14 residues. CDR1 MDHEN and CDR2 SYDVKM come from the germline V gene. The CDR3 nucleotides are TGTGCCAGCAGCTCCACAGGGGTTTACTACGAGCAGTACTTC. This translates into CASSSTGVYYEQYF.

This clone was seen a single time. The genes are TRBV4-2 and TRBJ2-2; possible D gene TRBD2, 6 bases. The V and J ends lost 0 bases and 2 bases respectively, with 13 bases between them. The CDR3 extends over 17 amino acids. Looked up from germline, CDR1 is LGHNA and CDR2 is YNFKEQ. CDR3 bases: TGTGCCAGCAGCCAAGATCTGGCTAGCGCCAACACCGGGGAGCTGTTTTTT. It translates to CASSQDLASANTGELFF.

The CDR3 DNA reads TGCGCCAGCAGGGTGACTGTAAACTTCTCTGGGGCCAACGTCCTGACTTTC. Translating gives CASRVTVNFSGANVLTF. The gene calls are TRBV4-1 and TRBJ2-6; no clear D. This CDR3 contains 17 residues. CDR1 is MGHRA, CDR2 YSYEKL, per germline. Trimming stripped 6 bases from V and 0 bases from J, with 15 bases between.

The genes are TRBV7-2 and TRBJ1-2; D perhaps matches TRBD1 (6 bases). Germline CDR1 reads SGHTA; CDR2 reads FQGNSA. The CDR3 has 14 residues. Trimming stripped 5 bases from V and 8 bases from J, with 18 bases between. CDR3 region: CASSKYREGLGYTF. The CDR3 bases are TGTGCCAGCAGCAAGTACAGGGAAGGGCTAGGCTACACCTTC.

The rearrangement links TRBV15 to TRBJ2-7; TRBD1 matches at 9 bases. The CDR3 length is 15 residues. The V segment lost 5 bases and the J segment 2 bases; nucleotides outside the gene matches: 7. Germline V gene lookup returns CDR1 LNHNV and CDR2 YYDKDF (reference sequence). The chain's CDR3 is CATSRAGTGTYEQYF. The CDR3 nucleotides read TGTGCCACCAGCCGGGCCGGGACAGGGACCTACGAGCAGTACTTC.

The chain joins TRBV3-1 (or the pseudogene TRBV3-2) to TRBJ2-3; 9 nucleotides align to TRBD2. Unmatched junction bases numbered 11, after V lost 1 base and J lost 3 bases. The CDR3 runs to 18 residues. Per the germline V gene, CDR1 is LGHDT and CDR2 is YNNKEL (reference sequence). The CDR3 coding sequence is TGTGCCAGCAGCCAAGCCTCAATACTAGCGGGCCCGACAGATACGCAGTATTTT. Translated: CASSQASILAGPTDTQYF.

This chain connects TRBV12-5 to TRBJ2-3; D perhaps matches TRBD2 (6 bases). Per the germline V gene, CDR1 is LGHNT and CDR2 is FRNRAP. CDR3 length equals 16 residues. V was cut by 8 bases and J by 3 bases, with 21 bases left in between. CDR3 DNA: TGTGCTAGTTCACTAGGGGACTCGCGAACGACAGATACGCAGTATTTT. Its protein is CASSLGDSRTTDTQYF.

CDR3 loop: CASGGSEAYEQYF. The DNA for the CDR3 is TGTGCCAGCGGGGGTAGCGAAGCCTACGAGCAGTACTTC. V and J are TRBV6-6 and TRBJ2-7, with D possibly called TRBD1 or TRBD2 (5 bases each). The CDR3 runs 13 residues. Trimming removed 8 bases from V and 2 bases from J, with 13 bases in between. Germline CDR1 is MNHNY and CDR2 is SVGAGI (reference sequence).

This chain connects TRBV10-3 to TRBJ1-2; D is perhaps TRBD1 (6 bases). CDR3 size: 13 residues. V lost 5 bases, J lost 1 base, and 8 bases lay in between. Germline CDR1 reads ENHRY; CDR2 reads SYGVKD. This CDR3 reads CAISQGNNYGYTF. In DNA form, the CDR3 reads TGTGCCATCAGTCAGGGGAATAACTATGGCTACACCTTC.

This chain links TRBV5-4 with TRBJ1-1; D is possibly TRBD1 (5 bases). The germline V and J ends were trimmed by 7 bases and 0 bases, with 13 bases remaining between them. CDR1 and CDR2 from the germline V gene are SGHNT and YYREEE (reference sequence). This CDR3 is 14 amino acids long. The CDR3 spells CASGPQGVNTEAFF. The CDR3 nucleotides read TGTGCCAGCGGACCCCAGGGCGTGAACACTGAAGCTTTCTTT.

The V gene is TRBV28, the J gene TRBJ1-2; tentative D call: TRBD1 (6 bases). V gave up 5 bases and J gave up 8 bases, with 15 bases separating them. Per germline, CDR1 MDHEN and CDR2 SYDVKM. The CDR3 runs to 13 residues. The CDR3 nucleotides read TGTGCCAGCAGTGGAGGGGGATGGAAAGGCTACACCTTC. As protein: CASSGGGWKGYTF.

The V and J genes are TRBV2 and TRBJ2-5, with D perhaps matching TRBD2 (5 bases). CDR3 length equals 12 residues. CDR1 SNHLY and CDR2 FYNNEI come from the germline V gene. The ends were cut back, 6 bases at V and 4 bases at J, with 9 bases in the middle. CDR3 nucleotide sequence: TGTGCCAGCAGGGAGGCGGGAGAGACCCAGTACTTC. This codes for CASREAGETQYF. The complete variable domain, with remaining parts taken from reference TRBV2 and TRBJ2-5, reads EPEVTQTPSHQVTQMGQEVILRCVPISNHLYFYWYRQILGQKVEFLVSFYNNEISEKSEIFDDQFSVERPDGSNFTLKIRSTKLEDSAMYFCASREAGETQYFGPGTRLLVL.